A single sample is the source of the 17 T cell receptor beta chains below, sequenced in a study of shared clonotypes between healthy human individuals. Produced via immunoSEQ multiplex PCR; TCRdb's table is partial and in-frame only. There are about 2,500,000 clones in the sample; around 94% occur only once, and over 0.12% lies in the top ten. The sequenced sample was naive CD4+ T cells sorted from blood. The subset here: CD45RA+ positively selected. The receptors originated from a man between 18 and 35 years old in good health.

The CDR3 region has the DNA TGTGCCATCAGCCTCTCGGACGCCTCCGCCTACGAGCAGTACTTC. Its translation is CAISLSDASAYEQYF. The rearrangement links TRBV10-3 to TRBJ2-7; the D is unclear. Germline CDR1 is ENHRY and CDR2 is SYGVKD. V was clipped by 6 bases and J by 2 bases, with 17 bases between them. The CDR3 extends over 15 amino acids.

V usage is TRBV6-6 and J usage is TRBJ2-2; 7 positions agree with TRBD1. The CDR3 has 16 residues. Per the germline V gene, CDR1 is MNHNY and CDR2 is SVGAGI (reference sequence). J lost 1 base, V lost 6 bases, and 8 bases had no gene match. CDR3 coding DNA: TGTGCCAGCAGGGGATCTCAGGGGGTGAACACCGGGGAGCTGTTTTTT. It specifies CASRGSQGVNTGELFF.

A single count supports this clone. The gene calls are TRBV30 and TRBJ2-1; D may correspond to TRBD1 or TRBD2 (6 bases each). Trimming shortened V by 4 bases and J by 4 bases, and 20 bases separated the two germline ends. CDR3 length equals 16 residues. Germline V gene data show CDR1 as GTSNPN and CDR2 as SVGIG (reference sequence). The CDR3 DNA follows: TGTGCCTGGACGTCAGCGTGGGGGGCAGGTTACAATGAGCAGTTCTTC. Its protein product is CAWTSAWGAGYNEQFF.

The chain carries TRBV7-2 and TRBJ2-1, with 10 bases identical to TRBD2. Germline loops: CDR1 SGHTA, CDR2 FQGNSA. The CDR3 totals 15 residues. Losses at the gene ends were 3 bases for V and 7 bases for J; bases not matched to a gene: 6. The CDR3 nucleotides read TGTGCCAGCAGCTTCACTAGCGGGATCGGGAATGAGCAGTTCTTC. It codes for CASSFTSGIGNEQFF. The variable domain in full, completed from reference TRBV7-2 and TRBJ2-1, reads GAGVSQSPSNKVTEKGKDVELRCDPISGHTALYWYRQSLGQGLEFLIYFQGNSAPDKSGLPSDRFSAERTGGSVSTLTIQRTQQEDSAVYLCASSFTSGIGNEQFFGPGTRLTVL.

The chain uses TRBV5-1 and TRBJ1-1; D ambiguous. The germline V and J ends were trimmed by 1 base and 3 bases, with 16 bases remaining between them. The CDR3 consists of 16 residues. The germline CDR1 and CDR2 sequences are SGHRS and YFSETQ. CDR3 protein: CASSLFSLKGDTEAFF. CDR3 sequence (DNA): TGCGCCAGCAGCTTGTTTAGTCTAAAGGGAGACACTGAAGCTTTCTTT.

J is TRBJ1-1 and V is TRBV29-1, with TRBD1 matching 11 bases. V dropped 8 bases and J dropped 6; count of bases not matched to a gene: 14. Germline V CDR1 and CDR2: SQVTM, ANQGSEA. The CDR3 is made up of 15 amino acids. In nucleotides, the CDR3 is TGCAGCTCGACGGCAGGACAGGGGGCGAGGGCTGAAGCTTTCTTT. Amino acids: CSSTAGQGARAEAFF.

J is TRBJ2-3 and V is TRBV7-2; TRBD2 aligns across 11 bases. The CDR3 loop spans 16 amino acids. J gave up 1 base and V 5 bases, and 5 bases lay outside the gene matches. CDR1 and CDR2 (germline): SGHTA, FQGNSA. The CDR3 protein is CASSQGLAGRTDTQYF. The CDR3 DNA is TGTGCCAGCAGCCAAGGACTAGCGGGCCGCACAGATACGCAGTATTTT.

This rearrangement joins TRBV27 to TRBJ2-1, with D tentatively TRBD1 or TRBD2 (5 bases each). CDR1 is MNHEY and CDR2 is SMNVEV in the germline V gene (reference sequence). The CDR3 is 14 amino acids. Trimming cost V 8 bases and J 6 bases, with 17 bases left between them. CDR3 region: CASALGVSSNEQFF. CDR3 in DNA: TGTGCCAGCGCTCTGGGGGTCTCATCCAATGAGCAGTTCTTC.

The chain employs TRBV27 and TRBJ1-2; 12 bases line up with TRBD1. Per the germline V gene, CDR1 is MNHEY and CDR2 is SMNVEV (reference sequence). CDR3 length equals 14 residues. V lost 3 bases and J lost 7; bases outside the gene matches: 3. CDR3 in DNA: TGTGCCAGCAGTTTGGGACAGGGGGCGACTGGCTACACCTTC. Its translation is CASSLGQGATGYTF.

The chain uses TRBV2 and TRBJ2-7; the match to TRBD1 covers 10 bases. The length of the CDR3 is 14 residues. CDR1 SNHLY and CDR2 FYNNEI come from the germline V gene. V dropped 6 bases and J dropped 4; count of bases not matched to a gene: 6. This CDR3 reads CASRTGGNAYEQYF. CDR3 bases: TGTGCCAGCAGGACAGGGGGCAATGCGTACGAGCAGTACTTC. Full variable domain (remainder filled in from reference TRBV2 and TRBJ2-7): EPEVTQTPSHQVTQMGQEVILRCVPISNHLYFYWYRQILGQKVEFLVSFYNNEISEKSEIFDDQFSVERPDGSNFTLKIRSTKLEDSAMYFCASRTGGNAYEQYFGPGTRLTVT.

There are a few counts of this clone. CDR3 nucleotides: TGCGCCAGCAGCTTGGAGCCAGCCCAGCCCCAGCATTTT. This translates into CASSLEPAQPQHF. The V and J genes are TRBV5-1 and TRBJ1-5; D is unresolved. The CDR3 has 13 amino acids. Per germline, CDR1 SGHRS and CDR2 YFSETQ. Trimming pared 0 bases from V and 7 bases from J, leaving 8 bases between.

The rearrangement links TRBV2 to TRBJ2-1; 13 bases fit TRBD2. The CDR3 length is 15 residues. Losses at the gene ends were 7 bases for V and 7 bases for J; bases not matched to a gene: 7. Germline V gene lookup returns CDR1 SNHLY and CDR2 FYNNEI. The DNA of the CDR3 is TGTGCCAGCACCAAAAGACTAGCGGGAGGTAATGAGCAGTTCTTC. Protein sequence: CASTKRLAGGNEQFF.

The CDR3 loop is CASSSRGGVGANVLTF. The CDR3 region has the DNA TGTGCCAGCAGCTCCCGAGGGGGGGTGGGGGCCAACGTCCTGACTTTC. V is TRBV5-4 and J is TRBJ2-6, with D possibly being TRBD2 (7 bases). Deletions cut 3 bases from V and 4 bases from J, with 14 bases between. This CDR3 comprises 16 residues. The germline V gene has CDR1 SGHNT and CDR2 YYREEE (reference sequence). Looking up the rest from reference TRBV5-4 and TRBJ2-6 gives the full variable domain: ETGVTQSPTHLIKTRGQQVTLRCSSQSGHNTVSWYQQALGQGPQFIFQYYREEENGRGNFPPRFSGLQFPNYSSELNVNALELDDSALYLCASSSRGGVGANVLTFGAGSRLTVL.

The chain employs TRBV6-5 and TRBJ1-6; D call uncertain. V shed 5 bases and J shed 3 bases, with 8 bases lying between them. Germline-derived CDR1 and CDR2 are MNHEY and SVGAGI. The CDR3 extends over 14 amino acids. In nucleotides, the CDR3 is TGTGCCAGCAGTGATGGTTACTATAATTCACCCCTCCACTTT. Amino acid sequence: CASSDGYYNSPLHF.

V gene TRBV10-1 combines with J gene TRBJ2-7; 8 positions agree with TRBD2. Losses at the gene ends were 0 bases for V and 6 bases for J; bases not matched to a gene: 10. Germline CDR1 is WNHNN and CDR2 is SYGVQD (reference sequence). This CDR3 spans 16 amino acids. The CDR3, as DNA: TGCGCCAGCAGTGAGTCGAGCGGGGGAAATCTGCGCGAGCAGTACTTC. The encoded protein is CASSESSGGNLREQYF.

Turning to this clone: This CDR3 is also generated by other DNA sequences in the sample. The rearrangement uses TRBV6-5 and TRBJ2-7, with 13 bases that match TRBD2. Unmatched junction bases numbered 4, after V lost 6 bases and J lost 2 bases. The CDR3 covers 15 residues. CDR1 and CDR2 from the germline V gene are MNHEY and SVGAGI. CDR3 sequence: CASSPGLAGAYEQYF. In DNA form, the CDR3 reads TGTGCCAGCAGCCCCGGACTAGCGGGAGCCTACGAGCAGTACTTC.

The chain combines TRBV11-3 with TRBJ2-2; D possibly corresponds to TRBD1 (5 bases). The CDR3 sequence is 14 residues long. CDR1 is SGHNT and CDR2 is YENEEA in the germline V gene. Trimming pared 2 bases from V and 4 bases from J, leaving 8 bases between. In DNA form, the CDR3 reads TGTGCCAGCAGCTTATCCAGGGCCACCGGGGAGCTGTTTTTT. Its protein is CASSLSRATGELFF.